The 14 T cell receptor beta chains below come from one sample, sequenced in a study of cytomegalovirus exposure and HLA in healthy donors. Here immunoSEQ multiplex PCR was the method, and the copy in TCRdb shows in-frame clones only, minus some. The sample carries 60,000 or so clones, around 90% recorded once. Sequencing was done on a sample of PBMCs. These receptors originate from a young woman in good health and CMV-seronegative.

The chain joins TRBV7-6 to TRBJ2-3; 8 bases align to TRBD2. This CDR3 is built from 14 residues. After removal of 5 bases from V and 4 bases from J, the junction contained 5 bases not matched to a gene. The V gene's germline CDR1 is SGHVS and CDR2 FNYEAQ. The chain's CDR3 is CASSTSGSADTQYF. In nucleotides, the CDR3 is TGTGCCAGCAGCACAAGCGGGAGTGCAGATACGCAGTATTTT.

The V gene is TRBV7-8, the J gene TRBJ1-2; no clear D gene. The germline gives CDR1 SGHVS, CDR2 FQNEAQ. V was pared by 3 bases and J by 8 bases, with 16 bases between. The CDR3 length is 14 residues. CDR3 coding DNA: TGTGCCAGCAGCTTGGACTACTCCTATGGGGGCTACACCTTC. Translated, it gives CASSLDYSYGGYTF.

This chain links TRBV2 with TRBJ2-5; D might be TRBD2 (5 bases). The CDR3 loop spans 11 amino acids. In germline, CDR1 is SNHLY, CDR2 FYNNEI. The V and J ends lost 4 bases and 5 bases respectively, with 5 bases between them. The CDR3 nucleotides read TGTGCCAGCAGTGGGGAGGAGACCCAGTACTTC. As protein: CASSGEETQYF.

V and J are TRBV19 and TRBJ2-7; a possible D gene is TRBD1 (6 bases). The CDR3 extends over 14 amino acids. With 5 bases removed from V and 0 bases from J, the gap between germline ends came to 11 bases. Germline V CDR1 and CDR2: LNHDA, SQIVND (reference sequence). In DNA form, the CDR3 reads TGTGCCAGTAGTGGGGGCAGGAGCTCCTACGAGCAGTACTTC. This encodes CASSGGRSSYEQYF.

The genes are TRBV9 and TRBJ2-1, with 9 nucleotides matching TRBD2. The CDR3 totals 18 residues. CDR1 is SGDLS and CDR2 is YYNGEE in the germline V gene. The V and J ends lost 0 bases and 0 bases, in that order; junction bases with no gene match: 7. In DNA, the CDR3 is TGTGCCAGCAGCGTAGCGAGCGGGAGGCCCAGCTCCTACAATGAGCAGTTCTTC. It yields the protein CASSVASGRPSSYNEQFF.

This clone was counted once. The chain links TRBV29-1 to TRBJ1-1; 11 positions agree with TRBD1. The CDR3 contains 18 residues. Germline CDR1 reads SQVTM; CDR2 reads ANQGSEA. V was clipped by 6 bases and J by 1 base; unmatched bases: 16. The CDR3: CSVAGTGGMWGRNTEAFF. CDR3 in DNA: TGCAGCGTAGCCGGGACAGGGGGTATGTGGGGACGGAACACTGAAGCTTTCTTT.

V and J are TRBV29-1 and TRBJ1-1; D ambiguous. Germline-derived CDR1 and CDR2 are SQVTM and ANQGSEA. Deletions cut 5 bases from V and 0 bases from J, with 19 bases between. This CDR3 is built from 16 residues. This CDR3 is CSVRATGAGLNTEAFF. CDR3 coding DNA: TGCAGCGTTCGAGCAACCGGAGCTGGGTTGAACACTGAAGCTTTCTTT. Drawing the rest from reference TRBV29-1 and TRBJ1-1, the complete variable domain is SAVISQKPSRDICQRGTSLTIQCQVDSQVTMMFWYRQQPGQSLTLIATANQGSEATYESGFVIDKFPISRPNLTFSTLTVSNMSPEDSSIYLCSVRATGAGLNTEAFFGQGTRLTVV.

This clone was detected only once. The chain carries TRBV11-3 and TRBJ1-1; perhaps TRBD1 as D (5 bases). Trimming took off 7 bases at V and 0 bases at J, with 15 bases between the two ends. CDR3 length: 15 amino acids. Germline V gene sequence: CDR1 SGHNT, CDR2 YENEEA. The CDR3, as DNA: TGTGCCAGCACCCCACCGGGACTGATGAACACTGAAGCTTTCTTT. It translates to CASTPPGLMNTEAFF.

The chain uses TRBV19 and TRBJ2-2; 10 bases match TRBD1. J was trimmed by 6 bases and V by 2 bases; bases with no gene match: 12. Germline V gives CDR1 LNHDA, CDR2 SQIVND (reference sequence). The CDR3 contains 18 residues. The CDR3 DNA follows: TGTGCCAGTAGTATATTTTACCTGGGACAGGGGCACGCCGGGGAGCTGTTTTTT. It yields the protein CASSIFYLGQGHAGELFF.

This chain uses TRBV6-4 with TRBJ2-3; TRBD1 is a possible D gene (6 bases). V lost 0 bases and J 0 bases, leaving 7 bases between the germline ends. This CDR3 is 15 amino acids long. The germline CDR1 and CDR2 sequences are MRHNA and SNTAGT. The CDR3, as DNA: TGTGCCAGCAGTGACTCGCAGGGGAGCACAGATACGCAGTATTTT. Translated, it gives CASSDSQGSTDTQYF.

This clone was recorded only once. V is TRBV2 and J is TRBJ1-3; 9 nucleotides match TRBD1. This CDR3 is built from 17 residues. V lost 6 bases and J lost 4; bases outside the gene matches: 13. Germline lookup yields CDR1 SNHLY and CDR2 FYNNEI. The CDR3 region is CASRIGPGTGSGNTIYF. The CDR3 DNA reads as TGTGCCAGCAGGATCGGCCCTGGGACAGGGTCGGGAAACACCATATATTTT.

The V call is TRBV5-1, the J call TRBJ1-6; no definite D call. Trimming removed 0 bases at V and 9 bases at J, with 10 bases between. The CDR3 consists of 14 residues. Germline assignment: CDR1 SGHRS and CDR2 YFSETQ. The CDR3 region has the DNA TGCGCCAGCAGCTTGGAGGAGGCGCGTTCACCCCTCCACTTT. Translating it yields CASSLEEARSPLHF.

The V and J genes are TRBV9 and TRBJ1-5; D might be TRBD1 (5 bases). The length of the CDR3 is 15 residues. Germline CDR1 reads SGDLS; CDR2 reads YYNGEE. The V and J ends lost 0 bases and 3 bases respectively, with 10 bases between them. The CDR3 sequence: CASSVGAGPNQPQHF. Written as DNA, the CDR3 is TGTGCCAGCAGCGTAGGAGCAGGGCCCAATCAGCCCCAGCATTTT.

V is TRBV27 and J is TRBJ2-3; 9 bases are shared with TRBD2. This CDR3 contains 16 residues. J was trimmed by 0 bases and V by 0 bases; bases with no gene match: 1. CDR1 MNHEY and CDR2 SMNVEV come from the germline V gene (reference sequence). The CDR3 here is CASSLSTSGSTDTQYF. As DNA, the CDR3 is TGTGCCAGCAGTTTATCGACTAGCGGAAGCACAGATACGCAGTATTTT.